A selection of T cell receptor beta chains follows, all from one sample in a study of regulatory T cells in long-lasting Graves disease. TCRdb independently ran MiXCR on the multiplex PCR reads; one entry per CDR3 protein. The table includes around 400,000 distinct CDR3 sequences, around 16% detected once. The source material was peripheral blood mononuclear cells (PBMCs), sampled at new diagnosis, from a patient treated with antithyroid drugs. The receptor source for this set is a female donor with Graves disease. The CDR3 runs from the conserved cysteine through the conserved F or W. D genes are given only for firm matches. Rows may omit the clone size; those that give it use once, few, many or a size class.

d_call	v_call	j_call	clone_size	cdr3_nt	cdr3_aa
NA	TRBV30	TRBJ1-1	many	TGTGCCTGGTCGAACGGCGACACTGAAGCTTTCTTT	CAWSNGDTEAFF
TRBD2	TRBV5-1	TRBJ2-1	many	TGCGCCAGCAGCGCCCGGACTAGCGGAGACAATGAGCAGTTCTTC	CASSARTSGDNEQFF
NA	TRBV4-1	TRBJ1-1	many	TGCGCCAGCAGCCATTCAGGGGAGAACACTGAAGCTTTCTTT	CASSHSGENTEAFF
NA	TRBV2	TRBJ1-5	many	TGTGCCAGCAGTGTACAAGGGGCTGGCAATCAGCCCCAGCATTTT	CASSVQGAGNQPQHF
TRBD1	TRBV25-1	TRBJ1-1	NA	TGTGCCAGCAGCCGAAACTCCGGGACAGGGGAGAACACTGAAGCTTTCTTT	CASSRNSGTGENTEAFF
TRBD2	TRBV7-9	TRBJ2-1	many	TGTGCCAGCAGCCCGACCGGGACTAGTCCAAATGAGCAGTTCTTC	CASSPTGTSPNEQFF
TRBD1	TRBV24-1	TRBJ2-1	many	TGTGCCACCAGTGATTTAAGGACAGGGGGCTCCTACAATGAGCAGTTCTTC	CATSDLRTGGSYNEQFF
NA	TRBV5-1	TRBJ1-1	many	TGCGCCAGCAGCCCCCCGGGGACAAACACTGAAGCTTTCTTT	CASSPPGTNTEAFF
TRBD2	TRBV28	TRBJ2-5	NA	TGTGCCAGCAGCCCCGGCAGCGGGAGTGCAGAGACCCAGTACTTC	CASSPGSGSAETQYF
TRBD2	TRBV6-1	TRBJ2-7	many	TGTGCCAGCAGTGAAGGAGCGGGAGGGTCGTACGAGCAGTACTTC	CASSEGAGGSYEQYF
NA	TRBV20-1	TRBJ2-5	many	TGCAGTGCTAGTGGGCAGCCCCAAGAGACCCAGTACTTC	CSASGQPQETQYF
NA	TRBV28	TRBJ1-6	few	TGTGCCAGCAGGGCTGGGGGGTCACCCCTCCACTTT	CASRAGGSPLHF
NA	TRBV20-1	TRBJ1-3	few	TGCAGTGCTAGTTGGGGAGGCGACACCATATATTTT	CSASWGGDTIYF
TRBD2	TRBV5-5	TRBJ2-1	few	TGTGCCAGCAGACCCCAAATAGCGGGAGGGCCGGGCAATGAGCAGTTCTTC	CASRPQIAGGPGNEQFF
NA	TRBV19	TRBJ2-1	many	TGTGCCAGTAGCCTCCCGGTAGGACCCCTCAACCTACCCTACAATGAGCAGTTCTTC	CASSLPVGPLNLPYNEQFF
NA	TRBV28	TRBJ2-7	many	TGTGCCAGCAATCTGAGCGGGTTGGGCTACGAGCAGTACTTC	CASNLSGLGYEQYF
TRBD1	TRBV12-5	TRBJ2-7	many	TGTGCTAGTGGCCAACCCACGGACAGGGCGTTAGAGCAGTACTTC	CASGQPTDRALEQYF
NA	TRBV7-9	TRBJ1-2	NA	TGTGCCAGCAGGAGACAGCCAAGGGATGGCTACACCTTC	CASRRQPRDGYTF
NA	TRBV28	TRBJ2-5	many	TGTGCCAGCACCCCCCCCGGGGAAGAGACCCAGTACTTC	CASTPPGEETQYF
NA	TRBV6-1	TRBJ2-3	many	TGTGCCAGCAGCAACGGCGGGCCGGCCCTTGGTGATACGCAGTATTTT	CASSNGGPALGDTQYF
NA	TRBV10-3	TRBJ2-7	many	TGTGCCATCAGTGACGACGGCGGAGGAGGAGAGCAGTACTTC	CAISDDGGGGEQYF
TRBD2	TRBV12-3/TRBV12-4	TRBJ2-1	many	TGTGCCAGCAGTCCGGAAATAGGACTAGCGGGGGGGCCCTACAATGAGCAGTTCTTC	CASSPEIGLAGGPYNEQFF
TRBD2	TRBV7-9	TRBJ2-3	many	TGTGCCAGCAGCCCTAAGGTCCCTAGCGGGAGCTCTAGCACAGATACGCAGTATTTT	CASSPKVPSGSSSTDTQYF
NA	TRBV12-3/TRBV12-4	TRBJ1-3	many	TGTGCCAGCAGTTTCGGGTACTCTGGAAACACCATATATTTT	CASSFGYSGNTIYF
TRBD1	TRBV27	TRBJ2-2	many	TGTGCCAGCAGTTGGGACAGGGTCAAACCCGGGGAGCTGTTTTTT	CASSWDRVKPGELFF
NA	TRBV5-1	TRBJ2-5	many	TGCGCCAGCAAGGTCGGGGCGATGGAGACCCAGTACTTC	CASKVGAMETQYF
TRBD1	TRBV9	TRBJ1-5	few	TGTGCCAGCAGCCTGGGACAGGGGGCATGGAATCAGCCCCAGCATTTT	CASSLGQGAWNQPQHF
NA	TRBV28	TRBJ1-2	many	TGTGCCACCACCGCGCAGGGCTATGGCTACACCTTC	CATTAQGYGYTF
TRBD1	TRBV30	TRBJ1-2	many	TGTGCCTGGAGTGTGGGACAGGGGGACTATGGCTACACCTTC	CAWSVGQGDYGYTF
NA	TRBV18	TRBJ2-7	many	TGTGCCAGCTCACCGGCCGCCAGGGAGTCCGAGCAGTACTTC	CASSPAARESEQYF
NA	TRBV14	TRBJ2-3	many	TGTGCCAGCAGCCCCCGACAGGCCTACACAGATACGCAGTATTTT	CASSPRQAYTDTQYF
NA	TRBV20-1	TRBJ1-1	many	TGCAGTGCTAGGGTGAACACTGAAGCTTTCTTT	CSARVNTEAFF
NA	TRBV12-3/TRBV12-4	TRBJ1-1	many	TGTGCCAGCAGTTTAAGGGGACCGATGAACACTGAAGCTTTCTTT	CASSLRGPMNTEAFF
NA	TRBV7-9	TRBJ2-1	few	TGTGCCAGCAGCGGAGACAGGAGGGTGTACAATGAGCAGTTCTTC	CASSGDRRVYNEQFF
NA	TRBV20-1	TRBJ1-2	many	TGCAGTGCTAACTATGGCTACACCTTC	CSANYGYTF
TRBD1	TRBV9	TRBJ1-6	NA	TGTGCCAGCAGCCATTCCGGGACAGATAATTCACCCCTCCACTTT	CASSHSGTDNSPLHF
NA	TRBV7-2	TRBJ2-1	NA	TGTGCCAGCAGTTTAGGCCGAGGACAAAACAATGAGCAGTTCTTC	CASSLGRGQNNEQFF
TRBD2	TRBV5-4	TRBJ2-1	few	TGTGCCAGCAGCTTGGCCAGGCTAGCGGGAGGTTATGATGAGCAGTTCTTC	CASSLARLAGGYDEQFF
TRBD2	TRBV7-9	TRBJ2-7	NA	TGTGCCAGCAGCTTAGTCATGCTAGCGGGAGGACCACAGGAGCAGTACTTC	CASSLVMLAGGPQEQYF
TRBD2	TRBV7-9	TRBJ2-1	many	TGTGCCAGCAGCTCCACTCCTAGCGGGAACCGCTCACGATTCTTC	CASSSTPSGNRSRFF
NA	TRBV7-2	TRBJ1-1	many	TGTGCCAGCAGCTTACAGGGGAACACTGAAGCTTTCTTT	CASSLQGNTEAFF
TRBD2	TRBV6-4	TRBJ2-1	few	TGTGCCAGCAGTCCTGGGACTAGCGGGAGTTTATACAATGAGCAGTTCTTC	CASSPGTSGSLYNEQFF
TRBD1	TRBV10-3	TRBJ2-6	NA	TGTGCCATCACCGGACAGGGAATAGTTTCTGGGGCCAACGTCCTGACTTTC	CAITGQGIVSGANVLTF
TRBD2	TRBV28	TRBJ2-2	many	TGTGCCAGCAGTTCCCCCCGTCTTAGCGGGAAAAAGGAGGACACCGGGGAGCTGTTTTTT	CASSSPRLSGKKEDTGELFF
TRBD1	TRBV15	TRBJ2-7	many	TGTGCCACCAGCAGAGAGGGACAGGGCCCCTACGAGCAGTACTTC	CATSREGQGPYEQYF
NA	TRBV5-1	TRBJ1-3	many	TGCGCCAGCAGCTTGGAAGGAGATGGAAACACCATATATTTT	CASSLEGDGNTIYF
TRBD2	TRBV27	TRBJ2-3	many	TGTGCCAGCAGTTTATCCTGGACTAGCGGGGTCGCAGATACGCAGTATTTT	CASSLSWTSGVADTQYF
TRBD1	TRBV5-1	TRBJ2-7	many	TGCGCCAGCAGCTACGGGACAGGTGCCTACGAGCAGTACTTC	CASSYGTGAYEQYF
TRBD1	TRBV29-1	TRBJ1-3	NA	TGCAGCGTGGCCGGGACAGGGGGCTTCGGAAACACCATATATTTT	CSVAGTGGFGNTIYF
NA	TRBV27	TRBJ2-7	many	TGTGCCAGCAGTTTCCGAACCGCAGGGAAGACCTACGAGCAGTACTTC	CASSFRTAGKTYEQYF
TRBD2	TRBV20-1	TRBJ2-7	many	TGCAGTGCTAGAGGGCTGGGCAGGACCGCCGGGACTAGCGGGAACGAGCAGTACTTC	CSARGLGRTAGTSGNEQYF
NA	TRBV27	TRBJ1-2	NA	TGTGCCAGCAGTTTGACCGCGACAGCCTATGGCTACACCTTC	CASSLTATAYGYTF